This TCR beta chain was observed in a study of identical twins. Germline CDR1 is MNHNS and CDR2 is SASEGT. V lost 6 bases to trimming and J lost 7 bases, with 18 bases between them. The CDR3 loop spans 14 amino acids. TCRdb re-analysed the 5' RACE reads in MiXCR, keeping a single row per CDR3 protein. Of 500,000 to 650,000 distinct CDR3 sequences in the sample, around 20% were seen once. A few counts support this clonotype. The sample also formed part of further work on yellow fever vaccine responses in identical twins.

The receptor was isolated from a woman younger than 35 in good health. The chain employs TRBV6-1 and TRBJ1-1, with D hard to call. Sequences were obtained from CD4+ T cells sorted from blood. The CDR3 DNA reads as TGTGCCAGCAGCCGATATGCGGGGTCGGTTGAAGCTTTCTTT. Translated: CASSRYAGSVEAFF.